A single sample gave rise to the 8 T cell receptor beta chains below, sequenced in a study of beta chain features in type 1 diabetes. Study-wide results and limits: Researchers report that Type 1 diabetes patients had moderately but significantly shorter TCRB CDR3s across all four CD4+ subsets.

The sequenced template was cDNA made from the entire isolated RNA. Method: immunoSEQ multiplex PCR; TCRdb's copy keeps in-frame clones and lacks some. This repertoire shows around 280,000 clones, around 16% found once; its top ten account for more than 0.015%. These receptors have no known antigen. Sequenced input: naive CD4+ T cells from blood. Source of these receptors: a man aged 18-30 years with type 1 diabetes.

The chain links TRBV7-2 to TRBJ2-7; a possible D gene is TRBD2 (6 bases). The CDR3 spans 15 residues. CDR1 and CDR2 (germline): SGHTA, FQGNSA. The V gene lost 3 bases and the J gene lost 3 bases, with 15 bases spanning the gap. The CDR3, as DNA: TGTGCCAGCAGCTTGGGCCCGGGACTCTTCTACGAGCAGTACTTC. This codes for CASSLGPGLFYEQYF.

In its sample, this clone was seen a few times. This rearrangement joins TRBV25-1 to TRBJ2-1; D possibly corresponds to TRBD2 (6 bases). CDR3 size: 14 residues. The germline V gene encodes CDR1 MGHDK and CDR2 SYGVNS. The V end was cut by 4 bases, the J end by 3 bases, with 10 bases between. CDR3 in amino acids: CASSAGTDYNEQFF. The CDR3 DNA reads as TGTGCCAGCAGTGCAGGGACTGACTACAATGAGCAGTTCTTC.

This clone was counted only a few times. The CDR3 bases are TGCGCCAGCAGCCAAGATTGGGGGGACCAGTTCTTC. Amino acids: CASSQDWGDQFF. The chain employs TRBV4-1 and TRBJ2-1; a weak D match, TRBD2 (6 bases). V was shortened by 0 bases and J by 13 bases, with 10 bases between the two germline ends. Germline-derived CDR1 and CDR2 are MGHRA and YSYEKL. The CDR3 has 12 amino acids.

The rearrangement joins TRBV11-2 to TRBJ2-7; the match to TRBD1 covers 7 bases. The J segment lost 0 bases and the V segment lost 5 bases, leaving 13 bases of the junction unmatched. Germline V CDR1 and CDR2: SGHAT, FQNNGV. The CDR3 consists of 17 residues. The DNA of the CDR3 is TGTGCCAGCAGCGTGCTTTCGGGACAGCTTAACTCCTACGAGCAGTACTTC. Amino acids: CASSVLSGQLNSYEQYF.

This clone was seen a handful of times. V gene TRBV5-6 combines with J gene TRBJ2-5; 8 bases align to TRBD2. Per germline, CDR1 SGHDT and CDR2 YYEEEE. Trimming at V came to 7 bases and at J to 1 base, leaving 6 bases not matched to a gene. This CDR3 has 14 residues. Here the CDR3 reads CASLTSDSQETQYF. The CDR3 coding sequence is TGTGCCAGCTTGACTAGCGACAGCCAAGAGACCCAGTACTTC.

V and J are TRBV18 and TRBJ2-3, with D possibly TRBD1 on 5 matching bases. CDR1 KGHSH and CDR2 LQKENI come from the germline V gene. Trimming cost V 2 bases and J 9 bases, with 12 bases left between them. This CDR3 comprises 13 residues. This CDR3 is CASSPVGQGTQYF. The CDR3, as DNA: TGTGCCAGCTCACCAGTGGGGCAGGGCACGCAGTATTTT.

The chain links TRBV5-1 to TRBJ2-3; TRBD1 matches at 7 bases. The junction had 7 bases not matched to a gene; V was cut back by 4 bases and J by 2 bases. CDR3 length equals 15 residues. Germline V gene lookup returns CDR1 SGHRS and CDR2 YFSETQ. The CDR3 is CASSPTGTVTDTQYF. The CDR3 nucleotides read TGCGCCAGCAGCCCGACAGGGACGGTCACAGATACGCAGTATTTT.

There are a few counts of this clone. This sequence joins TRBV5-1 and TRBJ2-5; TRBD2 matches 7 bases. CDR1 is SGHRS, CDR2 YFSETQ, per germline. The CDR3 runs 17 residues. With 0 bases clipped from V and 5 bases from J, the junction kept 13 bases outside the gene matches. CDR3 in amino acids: CASSLALARSGGETQYF. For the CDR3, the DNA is TGCGCCAGCAGCTTGGCACTGGCGAGATCCGGGGGGGAGACCCAGTACTTC.